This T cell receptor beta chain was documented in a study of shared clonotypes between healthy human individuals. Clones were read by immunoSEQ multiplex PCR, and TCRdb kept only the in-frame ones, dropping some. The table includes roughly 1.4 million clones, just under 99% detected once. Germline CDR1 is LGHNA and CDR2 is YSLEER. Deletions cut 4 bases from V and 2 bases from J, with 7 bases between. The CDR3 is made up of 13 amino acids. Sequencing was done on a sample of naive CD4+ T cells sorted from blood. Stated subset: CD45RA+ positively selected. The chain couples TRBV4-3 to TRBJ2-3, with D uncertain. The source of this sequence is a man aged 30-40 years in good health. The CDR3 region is CASSRRDTDTQYF. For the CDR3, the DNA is TGCGCCAGCAGCCGCCGCGACACAGATACGCAGTATTTT.